This paragraph reports one T cell receptor beta chain. What it binds is not known. With 4 bases removed from V and 6 bases from J, the gap between germline ends came to 11 bases. Per germline, CDR1 SGHNT and CDR2 YYREEE (reference sequence). The CDR3 loop spans 13 amino acids. The data derive from a study of STAT3 mutations in large granular lymphocyte leukemia. Study-wide context: More than half of T-LGLL patients received immunosuppressive therapy. Study-wide points: Every T-cell large granular lymphocyte leukemia patient had at least one immunodominant TCR beta clonotype. Persisting codominant clonotypes may have hidden a small pathogenic clone.

Approximately 40,000 productive templates were obtained per sample on average. Sequencing was performed with immunoSEQ multiplex PCR; in TCRdb, only in-frame clones are kept and a portion is missing. This sample has about 9,200 clones, with 70% to 90% found just once. The chain links TRBV5-4 to TRBJ2-1; D gene uncertain. The TCR comes from a man aged 55 to 70 with T-cell large granular lymphocyte leukemia. Some clones in this sample may be carry-over from other donors' samples. The sequencing input was peripheral blood mononuclear cells. DNA of the CDR3: TGTGCCAGCAGCCCCCAAGGGTTCAATGAGCAGTTCTTC. As protein: CASSPQGFNEQFF.